One and the same sample provided the 29 T cell receptor beta chains below, sequenced in a study of kidney transplant recipient with SARS-CoV-2 infection. TCRdb reprocessed the reads via MiXCR and lists one record per CDR3 protein. The repertoire includes about 250,000 distinct CDR3 sequences, under 35% of them detected once, and roughly 7.3% sits in the top ten. This material consisted of a blood sample, taken at baseline and around day 120 from a kidney transplant recipient. All receptors come from a male patient aged 30 to 40 who had COVID-19 and was a kidney transplant recipient. Some T cells may possibly be graft donor cells.

This clonotype has a handful of counts. The genes are TRBV6-4 and TRBJ2-1; TRBD2 matches at 9 bases. J lost 3 bases, V lost 0 bases, and 0 bases had no gene match. Germline values: CDR1 MRHNA, CDR2 SNTAGT. CDR3 length: 15 amino acids. For the CDR3, the DNA is TGTGCCAGCAGTGACTCACTAGCGGGCTACAATGAGCAGTTCTTC. This codes for CASSDSLAGYNEQFF.

This rearrangement joins TRBV20-1 to TRBJ2-7; possibly TRBD2 for D (6 bases). The CDR3 runs to 14 residues. Between the trimmed V and J ends, which lost 3 bases and 3 bases, there was a span of 15 bases. Germline V gene sequence: CDR1 DFQATT, CDR2 SNEGSKA (reference sequence). CDR3 coding DNA: TGCAGTGCTAGGGCGGGGACGGTTCGCTACGAGCAGTACTTC. Encoded protein: CSARAGTVRYEQYF.

The chain combines TRBV5-8 with TRBJ2-7; D ambiguous. CDR1 and CDR2 from the germline V gene are SGHTS and YDEGEE. The germline V and J ends were trimmed by 7 bases and 0 bases, with 14 bases remaining between them. There are 14 residues in the CDR3. CDR3 protein: CASRKRALSYEQYF. In DNA form, the CDR3 reads TGTGCCAGCCGGAAACGGGCTCTCTCCTACGAGCAGTACTTC. Filled out from reference TRBV5-8 and TRBJ2-7, the complete variable domain reads EAGVTQSPTHLIKTRGQQATLRCSPISGHTSVYWYQQALGLGLQFLLWYDEGEERNRGNFPPRFSGRQFPNYSSELNVNALELEDSALYLCASRKRALSYEQYFGPGTRLTVT.

This clonotype was seen more than once but under ten times. This chain joins TRBV24-1 and TRBJ2-3; the D gene is possibly TRBD1 (6 bases). Trimming took off 6 bases at V and 2 bases at J, with 14 bases between the two ends. The CDR3 covers 15 residues. Germline loops: CDR1 KGHDR, CDR2 SFDVKD. DNA of the CDR3: TGTGCCACCAGTTCGGGCGCAGGGGCCACAGATACGCAGTATTTT. It specifies CATSSGAGATDTQYF.

As concerns this clonotype: Just one base apart from a much larger clone, this may be a read error. V gene TRBV7-6 combines with J gene TRBJ2-5, with D unresolved. The germline CDR1 and CDR2 sequences are SGHVS and FNYEAQ. The ends were cut back, 4 bases at V and 5 bases at J, with 17 bases in the middle. The length of the CDR3 is 15 residues. The CDR3 loop is CASSSANEMTETQYF. The CDR3 DNA sequence: TGTGCCAGCAGCTCGGCAAACGAAATGACGGAGACCCAGTACTTC.

The table lists this clonotype with many counts. The V call is TRBV6-5, the J call TRBJ2-7; the D call may be TRBD1 or TRBD2 (6 bases each). The germline CDR1 and CDR2 sequences are MNHEY and SVGAGI. This CDR3 is built from 14 residues. V lost 2 bases, J lost 3 bases, and 11 bases lay in between. CDR3 bases: TGTGCCAGCAGTTACGACCGGGGGCACTACGAGCAGTACTTC. Protein product: CASSYDRGHYEQYF.

This clonotype was found many times. This chain connects TRBV7-3 to TRBJ2-1; 12 positions agree with TRBD2. The CDR3 is 18 amino acids. V trimming: 1 base; J trimming: 5 bases; junction bases outside the gene matches: 9. The germline gives CDR1 SGHTA, CDR2 FQGTGA. The CDR3 region is CASSLNGLASGGDNEQFF. In nucleotides, the CDR3 is TGTGCCAGCAGCTTAAACGGTTTGGCTAGCGGGGGGGACAATGAGCAGTTCTTC.

This clonotype was recorded at least ten times. CDR3 coding DNA: TGTGCCAGCAGCTTAGCACAAGAGGAGGTCCCGGGGTTTAACTATGGCTACACCTTC. It codes for CASSLAQEEVPGFNYGYTF. The chain couples TRBV7-8 to TRBJ1-2, with no clear D. Germline values: CDR1 SGHVS, CDR2 FQNEAQ. With 0 bases removed from V and 1 base from J, the gap between germline ends came to 21 bases. The CDR3 has 19 amino acids.

The sample holds many counts of this clonotype. This chain links TRBV20-1 with TRBJ2-1, with 11 nucleotides matching TRBD1. The CDR3 has 14 amino acids. The V and J ends lost 5 bases and 5 bases, in that order; junction bases with no gene match: 5. Germline CDR1 is DFQATT and CDR2 is SNEGSKA (reference sequence). The CDR3 DNA reads as TGCAGTGCTTCGGACAGGGGGCCCCACAATGAGCAGTTCTTC. Protein product: CSASDRGPHNEQFF.

This clonotype was found many times. V is TRBV5-6 and J is TRBJ1-2; TRBD1 matches at 12 bases. The CDR3 extends over 15 amino acids. The germline V gene has CDR1 SGHDT and CDR2 YYEEEE. Losses at the gene ends were 2 bases for V and 5 bases for J; bases not matched to a gene: 4. Written as DNA, the CDR3 is TGTGCCAGCAGCTTCCGGGACAGGGGGCTTTATGGCTACACCTTC. Protein: CASSFRDRGLYGYTF.

This clonotype appeared many times. The chain combines TRBV12-3 or TRBV12-4 with TRBJ1-1; TRBD1 is a possible D gene (5 bases). Trimming took 4 bases from V and 7 from J, leaving 10 bases between them. This CDR3 spans 12 amino acids. CDR3 DNA sequence: TGTGCCAGCAGTTGGGGCGGAGGTGAAGCTTTCTTT. It is translated as CASSWGGGEAFF.

With respect to this clonotype: This may come from a read error, since a much larger clone is one base off. This chain joins TRBV11-3 and TRBJ1-2; D uncertain. The germline gives CDR1 SGHNT, CDR2 YENEEA. V lost 5 bases, J lost 4 bases, and 23 bases lay in between. The CDR3 length is 17 residues. CDR3 sequence reads: CASSGPTDLGKTYGYTF. The CDR3 coding sequence is TGTGCCAGCAGCGGGCCGACCGATCTCGGAAAGACCTATGGCTACACCTTC.

This clonotype was seen ten or more times. The chain recombines TRBV28 with TRBJ2-2; 12 bases fit TRBD2. The germline gives CDR1 MDHEN, CDR2 SYDVKM. The CDR3 spans 15 residues. V lost 6 bases, J lost 4 bases, and 3 bases stayed unmatched. DNA for the CDR3: TGTGCCAGCAGATCGACTAGCGGGAGCACCGGGGAGCTGTTTTTT. Translation: CASRSTSGSTGELFF.

Worth noting for this clonotype: A clone one base away is much larger, so this may be a read error. The chain combines TRBV28 with TRBJ2-1; 9 bases fit TRBD2. Losses at the gene ends were 4 bases for V and 1 base for J; bases not matched to a gene: 5. Germline V gene sequence: CDR1 MDHEN, CDR2 SYDVKM. This CDR3 region has 16 residues. CDR3 sequence reads: CASSSGSGSSYNEQFF. CDR3 DNA sequence: TGTGCCAGCAGTTCGGGTAGCGGGAGTTCCTACAATGAGCAGTTCTTC.

Ten or more counts support this clonotype. V usage is TRBV20-1 and J usage is TRBJ1-1, with no clear D. The CDR3 sequence is 12 residues long. V lost 0 bases to trimming and J lost 5 bases, with 7 bases between them. CDR1 DFQATT and CDR2 SNEGSKA come from the germline V gene (reference sequence). The CDR3 region has the DNA TGCAGTGCTAGAGAGAGGAGAACTGAAGCTTTCTTT. Amino acids: CSARERRTEAFF.

This clonotype appeared a single time. One junction end disagrees with the germline gene, perhaps due to a read error. The chain carries TRBV19 and TRBJ2-5; no clear D. CDR1 is LNHDA, CDR2 SQIVND, per germline (reference sequence). The CDR3 has 16 residues. CDR3 in DNA: TGTGCCGGTAGTATGACGGTCGGCTGGACGGAAGAGACCCAGTACTTC. Encoded protein: CAGSMTVGWTEETQYF.

About this clonotype: A much larger clone is a single base away; this may be a read error. V gene TRBV20-1 combines with J gene TRBJ2-5; maybe TRBD1 (5 bases). The J call could be wrong; TRBJ2-7 is a better fit for the DNA end. CDR1 is DFQATT, CDR2 SNEGSKA, per germline (reference sequence). The CDR3 consists of 13 residues. The CDR3 coding sequence is TGCAGTGCAAGACAGCCGAGCTCCCACGAGCAGTACTTC. Its translation: CSARQPSSHEQYF.

This clonotype turned up a few times. The gene calls are TRBV19 and TRBJ2-1; 11 bases match TRBD2. CDR3 length equals 16 residues. Germline loops: CDR1 LNHDA, CDR2 SQIVND (reference sequence). V shed 2 bases, J shed 15 bases, and the junction held 15 bases outside the gene matches. CDR3 sequence reads: CASSITRGIAGGRRFF. The CDR3 DNA sequence: TGTGCCAGTAGTATAACTCGCGGGATAGCGGGAGGGCGTCGGTTCTTC.

The table lists this clonotype with many counts. V is TRBV9 and J is TRBJ1-2; no clear D gene. The CDR3 spans 16 residues. V was clipped by 7 bases and J by 4 bases, with 23 bases between them. In germline, CDR1 is SGDLS, CDR2 YYNGEE. The CDR3 loop is CASPGKYSRKTYGYTF. DNA of the CDR3: TGTGCCAGCCCTGGAAAGTACTCAAGAAAGACCTATGGCTACACCTTC.

The chain links TRBV9 to TRBJ2-5; D may correspond to TRBD1 or TRBD2 (6 bases each). Germline CDR1 and CDR2: SGDLS and YYNGEE. The CDR3 consists of 17 residues. Trimming left V 0 bases short and J 5 bases short, with 20 bases between. CDR3 nucleotide sequence: TGTGCCAGCAGCGTAGACGAAAGAGTCGGGGGCCTGGAGACCCAGTACTTC. This codes for CASSVDERVGGLETQYF. The full variable domain, rest sourced from reference TRBV9 and TRBJ2-5, is DSGVTQTPKHLITATGQRVTLRCSPRSGDLSVYWYQQSLDQGLQFLIQYYNGEERAKGNILERFSAQQFPDLHSELNLSSLELGDSALYFCASSVDERVGGLETQYFGPGTRLLVL.

A note on this clonotype: This may come from a read error, since a much larger clone is one base off. The V call is TRBV3-1, the J call TRBJ2-1; 8 bases fit TRBD2. Germline CDR1 and CDR2: LGHDT and YNNKEL (reference sequence). The CDR3 spans 14 residues. CDR3 DNA sequence: TGTTCCAGCAGCCCGACCGGGGGGGACAATGAGCAGTTCTTC. It translates to CSSSPTGGDNEQFF.

V gene TRBV7-9 combines with J gene TRBJ2-5, with D unresolved. Germline CDR1 SEHNR, CDR2 FQNEAQ (reference sequence). V was clipped by 1 base and J by 5 bases, with 11 bases between them. This CDR3 has 14 residues. DNA of the CDR3: TGTGCCAGCAGCTTAGGCCTCCCCGGGGAGACCCAGTACTTC. This sequence encodes CASSLGLPGETQYF.

At least ten counts were recorded for this clonotype. DNA of the CDR3: TGCAGTGCTAGTCAGGACGGTAATCAGCCCCAGCATTTT. This translates into CSASQDGNQPQHF. V usage is TRBV20-1 and J usage is TRBJ1-5; no definite D call. CDR1 is DFQATT, CDR2 SNEGSKA, per germline (reference sequence). V lost 3 bases to trimming and J lost 4 bases, with 10 bases between them. The length of the CDR3 is 13 residues.

A note on this clonotype: A much larger clone lies one base from this, so it may be a read error. This sequence joins TRBV2 and TRBJ2-5; D is possibly TRBD2 (5 bases). The CDR3 is made up of 14 amino acids. Germline CDR1 SNHLY, CDR2 FYNNEI. Written as DNA, the CDR3 is TGTGTCAGCAGTGTTAACCGGGGCCAAGAGACCCAGTACTTC. Translation gives CVSSVNRGQETQYF.

This clonotype was detected many times. The chain couples TRBV6-1 to TRBJ2-3, with a possible D match to TRBD2 (5 bases). The germline gives CDR1 MNHNS, CDR2 SASEGT. V was trimmed by 1 base and J by 0 bases, leaving 8 bases between them. CDR3 length equals 15 residues. The CDR3 nucleotides read TGTGCCAGCAGTGAAGATGCGGGTAGCACAGATACGCAGTATTTT. Translated: CASSEDAGSTDTQYF.

Remarks on this clonotype: A much larger clone is a single base away; this may be a read error. J is TRBJ2-5 and V is TRBV3-1; no clear D. This CDR3 has 17 residues. Germline V gives CDR1 LGHDT, CDR2 YNNKEL (reference sequence). CDR3 sequence reads: CANSYRDPISFSETQYF. The DNA of the CDR3 is TGTGCCAACAGCTATCGCGATCCCATTTCTTTCTCTGAGACCCAGTACTTC.

This clonotype was seen ten or more times. V and J are TRBV10-2 and TRBJ1-2; D is unclear. The germline gives CDR1 WSHSY, CDR2 SAAADI. V lost 3 bases to trimming and J lost 4 bases, with 21 bases between them. This CDR3 has 17 amino acids. This CDR3 reads CASSDQSTSRKTYGYTF. The CDR3 region has the DNA TGCGCCAGCAGTGATCAGTCCACTTCTAGAAAGACCTATGGCTACACCTTC.

This clonotype has ten or more counts. The genes are TRBV19 and TRBJ1-2; unclear D gene. Germline values: CDR1 LNHDA, CDR2 SQIVND (reference sequence). V was cut by 5 bases and J by 4 bases, with 23 bases left in between. The CDR3 loop spans 17 amino acids. The CDR3 coding sequence is TGTGCCAGTAGTGTCCAGCCGACAAATCGAAAGACCTATGGCTACACCTTC. Translated: CASSVQPTNRKTYGYTF.

Ten or more counts support this clonotype. CDR3 residues: CASRSFQGRGRGYGYTF. Here the CDR3 DNA reads TGTGCCAGCAGGTCATTCCAGGGCAGAGGCAGGGGCTATGGCTACACCTTC. The chain combines TRBV12-3 or TRBV12-4 with TRBJ1-2, with a weak D call TRBD1 (6 bases). The CDR3 spans 17 residues. Trimming cost V 6 bases and J 4 bases, with 24 bases left between them.